The sequence of this TCR beta chain was determined in a study of T cell changes during pregnancy in multiple sclerosis (dated by TCRdb to between 2018 and 2020). With regard to the full study: In women with multiple sclerosis, the researchers looked at how the T cell repertoire shifted as pregnancy progressed.

As for this clone: Its cognate antigen has yet to be identified. Within one base of it there is no much larger clone, and no base qualities were kept.

The library was prepared using the immunoSEQ multiplex PCR assay. TCRdb retrieved this table from immuneACCESS and kept in-frame rearrangements only. Not all clones are present; in checked studies, unresolved V genes account for under half, and no reason is known for the remainder. The sample table shows more than 70,000 clones, and 93% are seen once. 2.5% of the sample lies in the top ten. V trim: 4 bases; J trim: 0 bases; unmatched bases: 8. The CDR3 sequence holds 16 residues, the cysteine and phenylalanine included. Just CDR3 DNA is preserved here, 48 bases in frame from base 1. Reading the germline V gene gives CDR1 MGHDK and CDR2 SYGVNS.

The sample in question was peripheral blood, obtained in the second trimester of pregnancy. This TCR was recovered from a female donor with multiple sclerosis, enrolled in a pregnancy study. Here the chain combines TRBV25-1 and TRBJ2-7; 8 nucleotides in the junction match TRBD1. DNA sequence: TGTGCCAGCAGTGCGACCGGGACAGGAAGCTCCTACGAGCAGTACTTC. Translated, this is CASSATGTGSSYEQYF.